This is a list of T cell receptor beta chains from one sample in a study of brain T cells in children with intractable seizures. The method was immunoSEQ multiplex PCR; TCRdb's version includes in-frame clones alone and lacks a portion of them. The repertoire holds roughly 80,000 clones, with 90% to 95% as singletons. The starting material was peripheral blood, obtained at surgery. The source is a girl aged 2-9 years with Rasmussen encephalitis and intractable seizures. The CDR3 runs from the conserved cysteine through the conserved F or W. D genes are given only for firm matches. Where a row states a size, it is once, few, many or the class of an expanded clone; other rows omit it.

j_gene: TRBJ2-7; v_gene: TRBV5-1; d_gene: TRBD1; abundance: -; CDR3nt: TGCGCCAGCAGCTTTAAGGCAGGGGGTTACGAGCAGTACTTC; CDR3aa: CASSFKAGGYEQYF
j_gene: TRBJ2-1; v_gene: TRBV24-1; d_gene: TRBD2; abundance: -; CDR3nt: TGTGCCACCAGTGACCAAAGCGGGAGGGCCTCGGATGAGCAGTTCTTC; CDR3aa: CATSDQSGRASDEQFF
j_gene: TRBJ1-6; v_gene: TRBV25-1; d_gene: -; abundance: -; CDR3nt: TGTGCCAGCAGTGAATTGAGCCCTAATTCACCCCTCCACTTT; CDR3aa: CASSELSPNSPLHF
j_gene: TRBJ2-7; v_gene: TRBV11-3; d_gene: TRBD1; abundance: -; CDR3nt: TGTGCCAGCAGCTCCCCCGGGACAGGGGGCGAGCAGTACTTC; CDR3aa: CASSSPGTGGEQYF
j_gene: TRBJ2-2; v_gene: TRBV6-2/TRBV6-3; d_gene: TRBD2; abundance: -; CDR3nt: TGTGCCAGCAGCCCTCTTAGCGGGAGGGCCTCCGGGGAGCTGTTTTTT; CDR3aa: CASSPLSGRASGELFF
j_gene: TRBJ2-1; v_gene: TRBV24-1; d_gene: TRBD1; abundance: -; CDR3nt: TGTGCCACCAGTCGACAGGGGTCGTATGAGCAGTTCTTC; CDR3aa: CATSRQGSYEQFF
j_gene: TRBJ1-2; v_gene: TRBV7-2; d_gene: -; abundance: -; CDR3nt: TGTGCCAGCAGCTTAGCGCAGCGGGGAGGCTACACCTTC; CDR3aa: CASSLAQRGGYTF
j_gene: TRBJ1-1; v_gene: TRBV7-8; d_gene: -; abundance: -; CDR3nt: TGTGCCAGCAGCCCCGACAGTCTGAACACTGAAGCTTTCTTT; CDR3aa: CASSPDSLNTEAFF
j_gene: TRBJ2-7; v_gene: TRBV19; d_gene: -; abundance: -; CDR3nt: TGTGCCAGTAGTATTCTCGGGGCATACGAGCAGTACTTC; CDR3aa: CASSILGAYEQYF
j_gene: TRBJ1-1; v_gene: TRBV12-3/TRBV12-4; d_gene: -; abundance: -; CDR3nt: TGTGCCAGCGAACGGGTCGTGAACACTGAAGCTTTCTTT; CDR3aa: CASERVVNTEAFF
j_gene: TRBJ1-2; v_gene: TRBV19; d_gene: TRBD1; abundance: -; CDR3nt: TGTGCCAGTAGAGTTTCAGGGGGAGATGGCTACACCTTC; CDR3aa: CASRVSGGDGYTF
j_gene: TRBJ1-2; v_gene: TRBV9; d_gene: -; abundance: -; CDR3nt: TGTGCCAGCAGCGTAGATCCGGCGAGCCTCTATGGCTACACCTTC; CDR3aa: CASSVDPASLYGYTF
j_gene: TRBJ2-7; v_gene: TRBV5-4; d_gene: TRBD1; abundance: -; CDR3nt: TGTGCCAGCAGCTTAGACAGGGGCCACGAGCAGTACTTC; CDR3aa: CASSLDRGHEQYF
j_gene: TRBJ1-1; v_gene: TRBV12-3/TRBV12-4; d_gene: -; abundance: -; CDR3nt: TGTGCCAGCACCCTAGGGAACACTGAAGCTTTCTTT; CDR3aa: CASTLGNTEAFF
j_gene: TRBJ1-1; v_gene: TRBV19; d_gene: TRBD1; abundance: -; CDR3nt: TGTGCCAGTAGTCCGGGACAGGGCCCGGTCACTGAAGCTTTCTTT; CDR3aa: CASSPGQGPVTEAFF
j_gene: TRBJ2-7; v_gene: TRBV27; d_gene: TRBD2; abundance: once; CDR3nt: TGTGCCAGCAGTCGGGGAGGGAGGACCTACGAGCAGTACTTC; CDR3aa: CASSRGGRTYEQYF
j_gene: TRBJ1-4; v_gene: TRBV9; d_gene: TRBD1; abundance: -; CDR3nt: TGTGCCAGCAGCGTAGACAGGGGGTCTGAAAAACTGTTTTTT; CDR3aa: CASSVDRGSEKLFF
j_gene: TRBJ2-3; v_gene: TRBV5-1; d_gene: TRBD2; abundance: once; CDR3nt: TGCGCCAGCAGCCCATACTCAGGACTAGCGGTTTCTAGCACAGATACGCAGTATTTT; CDR3aa: CASSPYSGLAVSSTDTQYF
j_gene: TRBJ2-1; v_gene: TRBV19; d_gene: TRBD1; abundance: -; CDR3nt: TGTGCCAGTAGTATTACGTCAGGGGGCCGTAACTCCTACAATGAGCAGTTCTTC; CDR3aa: CASSITSGGRNSYNEQFF
j_gene: TRBJ2-7; v_gene: TRBV11-3; d_gene: TRBD2; abundance: -; CDR3nt: TGTGCCAGCAGCGGGACTAGCGGGAGTGAGCAGTACTTC; CDR3aa: CASSGTSGSEQYF
j_gene: TRBJ1-1; v_gene: TRBV6-5; d_gene: -; abundance: -; CDR3nt: TGTGCCAGCAGTTACTCGAACCGGGGGCGAATTGAAGCTTTCTTT; CDR3aa: CASSYSNRGRIEAFF
j_gene: TRBJ2-4; v_gene: TRBV11-2; d_gene: -; abundance: -; CDR3nt: TGTGCCAGCAGCTCCGACAGAGCCAAAAACATTCAGTACTTC; CDR3aa: CASSSDRAKNIQYF
j_gene: TRBJ1-3; v_gene: TRBV18; d_gene: -; abundance: -; CDR3nt: TGTGCCAGCTCGTGGACCTCTGGAAACACCATATATTTT; CDR3aa: CASSWTSGNTIYF
j_gene: TRBJ1-3; v_gene: TRBV6-5; d_gene: -; abundance: -; CDR3nt: TGTGCCAGCAGTTACGGGATGGGAAACACCATATATTTT; CDR3aa: CASSYGMGNTIYF
j_gene: TRBJ2-1; v_gene: TRBV6-2/TRBV6-3; d_gene: -; abundance: -; CDR3nt: TGTGCCAGCAGTTACTCGACGGATGAGCAGTTCTTC; CDR3aa: CASSYSTDEQFF
j_gene: TRBJ1-3; v_gene: TRBV6-1; d_gene: -; abundance: few; CDR3nt: TGTGCCAGCCAAGTGGGGAAGGGTTCTGGAAACACCATATATTTT; CDR3aa: CASQVGKGSGNTIYF
j_gene: TRBJ1-2; v_gene: TRBV5-5; d_gene: -; abundance: -; CDR3nt: TGTGCCAGCGGACCGACGGGATATGGCTACACCTTC; CDR3aa: CASGPTGYGYTF
j_gene: TRBJ2-7; v_gene: TRBV30; d_gene: -; abundance: -; CDR3nt: TGTGCCTGGAATAGAGAAGGACGCTACGAGCAGTACTTC; CDR3aa: CAWNREGRYEQYF
j_gene: TRBJ1-1; v_gene: TRBV29-1; d_gene: -; abundance: -; CDR3nt: TGCAGCGTCGGAACGGGGAGCGCTGAAGGAGCTTTCTTT; CDR3aa: CSVGTGSAEGAFF
j_gene: TRBJ1-2; v_gene: TRBV29-1; d_gene: -; abundance: -; CDR3nt: TGCAGCGTTGGGGGGAACTATGGCTACACCTTC; CDR3aa: CSVGGNYGYTF
j_gene: TRBJ2-1; v_gene: TRBV10-3; d_gene: -; abundance: -; CDR3nt: TGTGCCATCAGTGACGTGGTAATCAATGAGCAGTTCTTC; CDR3aa: CAISDVVINEQFF
j_gene: TRBJ1-2; v_gene: TRBV11-2; d_gene: TRBD1; abundance: -; CDR3nt: TGTGCCAGCAGCCACAGCACAGGGGGAACGTCGTGGGGCTACACCTTC; CDR3aa: CASSHSTGGTSWGYTF
j_gene: TRBJ1-4; v_gene: TRBV20-1; d_gene: -; abundance: -; CDR3nt: TGCAGTGCTAGTTGGGGACGCAGAAATGAAAAACTGTTTTTT; CDR3aa: CSASWGRRNEKLFF
j_gene: TRBJ2-1; v_gene: TRBV5-4; d_gene: TRBD1; abundance: -; CDR3nt: TGTGCCAGCAGCAGGGACAGGGGTCTGGAGCAGTTCTTC; CDR3aa: CASSRDRGLEQFF
j_gene: TRBJ1-1; v_gene: TRBV9; d_gene: -; abundance: -; CDR3nt: TGTGCCAGCAGCGTAGGGGCCCAGGTGGGGGAAGGAGCTTTCTTT; CDR3aa: CASSVGAQVGEGAFF
j_gene: TRBJ2-7; v_gene: TRBV20-1; d_gene: TRBD1; abundance: -; CDR3nt: TGCAGTGCTAGTGACAGGGTATGGGAGCAGTACTTC; CDR3aa: CSASDRVWEQYF
j_gene: TRBJ1-4; v_gene: TRBV19; d_gene: -; abundance: -; CDR3nt: TGTGCCAGTAGCCATCAGGGGAGTAATGAAAAACTGTTTTTT; CDR3aa: CASSHQGSNEKLFF
j_gene: TRBJ2-3; v_gene: TRBV10-1; d_gene: TRBD2; abundance: -; CDR3nt: TGCGCCAGCAGTGGACCAGGGGTCCTAGCGGGGGGTTACACAGATACGCAGTATTTT; CDR3aa: CASSGPGVLAGGYTDTQYF
j_gene: TRBJ1-6; v_gene: TRBV5-1; d_gene: -; abundance: -; CDR3nt: TGCGCCAGCAGCCCTACAGGGAGTACTGATTCACCCCTCCACTTT; CDR3aa: CASSPTGSTDSPLHF
j_gene: TRBJ1-2; v_gene: TRBV6-5; d_gene: -; abundance: -; CDR3nt: TGTGCCAGCAGTTACTCGCCAGTTCTGGCAGCCTATGGCTACACCTTC; CDR3aa: CASSYSPVLAAYGYTF